The 24 T cell receptor beta chains reported below all come from one sample, sequenced in a study of T cell clonotyping in hematopoietic cell transplantation. Sequencing was performed with immunoSEQ multiplex PCR; in TCRdb, only in-frame clones are kept and a portion is missing. The sample has 45,000 to 60,000 clones, 70% to 90% seen once. Time point reported: recipient sample about 28 days before transplant, after cytoreduction. The sample was peripheral blood mononuclear cells, taken before stem cell transplant. The receptors shown here come from a man aged 55 to 70 with biphenotypic leukemia. Some clones in this sample may be carry-over from other donors' samples.

V is TRBV4-1 and J is TRBJ2-3; 11 nucleotides line up with TRBD2. Germline lookup yields CDR1 MGHRA and CDR2 YSYEKL. The J segment lost 3 bases and the V segment lost 0 bases, leaving 2 bases of the junction unmatched. CDR3 size: 16 residues. The CDR3: CASSQELAGVTDTQYF. In nucleotides, the CDR3 is TGCGCCAGCAGCCAAGAACTAGCGGGAGTGACAGATACGCAGTATTTT.

This clone was detected only a few times. The chain combines TRBV6-1 with TRBJ2-7, with 8 bases aligning to TRBD1. J was trimmed by 5 bases and V by 8 bases; bases with no gene match: 8. The length of the CDR3 is 13 residues. Germline V gene lookup returns CDR1 MNHNS and CDR2 SASEGT. The CDR3 here is CASRRTTGDEQYF. In nucleotides, the CDR3 is TGTGCCAGCCGTCGGACGACAGGGGACGAGCAGTACTTC.

The chain couples TRBV6-5 to TRBJ2-5; 7 bases agree with TRBD2. Trimming removed 5 bases from V and 3 bases from J; junction bases left unmatched: 3. This CDR3 has 13 amino acids. From germline, CDR1 is MNHEY and CDR2 SVGAGI. CDR3 bases: TGTGCCAGCAGTCGACTAGCTGAAGAGACCCAGTACTTC. It specifies CASSRLAEETQYF.

The CDR3 DNA follows: TGCGCCAGCAGCGCCGGGGGCTACGAGCAGTACTTC. This encodes CASSAGGYEQYF. The chain carries TRBV5-1 and TRBJ2-7, with D possibly matching TRBD2 (6 bases). Looked up from germline, CDR1 is SGHRS and CDR2 is YFSETQ. This CDR3 is built from 12 residues. V lost 4 bases, J lost 3 bases, and 8 bases lay in between.

This rearrangement joins TRBV28 to TRBJ2-7; D unclear. Germline V gene sequence: CDR1 MDHEN, CDR2 SYDVKM. The V end lost 3 bases, the J end lost 0 bases, and 9 bases lay between the germline ends. The CDR3 runs to 14 residues. Here the CDR3 reads CASSLSGTSYEQYF. The CDR3 DNA reads as TGTGCCAGCAGTTTGTCAGGAACCTCCTACGAGCAGTACTTC.

V usage is TRBV5-1 and J usage is TRBJ1-1, with 10 positions matching TRBD1. CDR3 size: 17 residues. V lost 3 bases, J lost 0 bases, and 8 bases stayed unmatched. Germline loops: CDR1 SGHRS, CDR2 YFSETQ. CDR3 sequence reads: CASSYRQGASLNTEAFF. The CDR3 DNA is TGCGCCAGCAGCTACCGACAGGGGGCGTCTCTGAACACTGAAGCTTTCTTT. Supplemented by reference TRBV5-1 and TRBJ1-1, the full variable domain reads KAGVTQTPRYLIKTRGQQVTLSCSPISGHRSVSWYQQTPGQGLQFLFEYFSETQRNKGNFPGRFSGRQFSNSRSEMNVSTLELGDSALYLCASSYRQGASLNTEAFFGQGTRLTVV.

The V gene is TRBV4-1, the J gene TRBJ2-3, with TRBD1 matching over 8 bases. V gave up 0 bases and J gave up 14 bases; unmatched junction bases: 10. The CDR3 totals 14 residues. The germline V gene encodes CDR1 MGHRA and CDR2 YSYEKL. CDR3 loop: CASSQDLQGARRYF. In DNA, the CDR3 is TGCGCCAGCAGCCAAGATCTTCAGGGGGCGCGAAGGTATTTT.

CDR3 nucleotide sequence: TGCGCCAGCAGCTTGGGGCTGTCCGGAAATGAGCAGTTCTTC. Its protein product is CASSLGLSGNEQFF. The chain joins TRBV5-1 to TRBJ2-1; no firm D call. The V end lost 0 bases, the J end lost 7 bases, and 11 bases lay between the germline ends. This CDR3 contains 14 residues. CDR1 SGHRS and CDR2 YFSETQ come from the germline V gene.

The chain joins TRBV6-5 to TRBJ2-7; D gene uncertain. The ends were cut back, 7 bases at V and 2 bases at J, with 15 bases in the middle. The CDR3 has 14 residues. Per germline, CDR1 MNHEY and CDR2 SVGAGI. The CDR3 DNA follows: TGTGCCAGCAAAATAGGAAGGGCTACCTACGAGCAGTACTTC. It encodes CASKIGRATYEQYF.

The genes are TRBV2 and TRBJ2-7, with D unresolved. This CDR3 has 10 amino acids. Trimming removed 4 bases from V and 7 bases from J, with 5 bases in between. Germline V gene lookup returns CDR1 SNHLY and CDR2 FYNNEI. The CDR3 DNA reads as TGTGCCAGCAGTGTTAGAGAGCAGTACTTC. This gives the protein CASSVREQYF.

This clone was found once. The V call is TRBV30, the J call TRBJ2-1; 8 bases match TRBD1. CDR3 length: 15 residues. The J segment lost 9 bases and the V segment lost 2 bases, leaving 12 bases of the junction unmatched. Germline CDR1 GTSNPN, CDR2 SVGIG (reference sequence). The CDR3 loop is CAWSYRTGMDIEQFF. The CDR3 DNA follows: TGTGCCTGGAGTTACCGGACAGGGATGGATATTGAGCAGTTCTTC.

This clone turned up a few times. V gene TRBV2 combines with J gene TRBJ2-7; possible D gene TRBD1, 6 bases. V was pared by 7 bases and J by 2 bases, with 15 bases between. The CDR3 contains 14 residues. Per germline, CDR1 SNHLY and CDR2 FYNNEI. The CDR3 nucleotides are TGTGCCAGCAAATTCAGGGGTTTTCCCTACGAGCAGTACTTC. Its translation is CASKFRGFPYEQYF. The whole variable domain, filled in from reference TRBV2 and TRBJ2-7, reads EPEVTQTPSHQVTQMGQEVILRCVPISNHLYFYWYRQILGQKVEFLVSFYNNEISEKSEIFDDQFSVERPDGSNFTLKIRSTKLEDSAMYFCASKFRGFPYEQYFGPGTRLTVT.

This chain connects TRBV19 to TRBJ1-5; D gene ambiguous. Between the trimmed V and J ends, which lost 1 base and 5 bases, there was a span of 6 bases. The germline V gene encodes CDR1 LNHDA and CDR2 SQIVND (reference sequence). The CDR3 length is 13 residues. The chain's CDR3 is CASSIGLDQPQHF. The CDR3 bases are TGTGCCAGTAGTATAGGACTAGATCAGCCCCAGCATTTT.

This clone was seen once. The V gene is TRBV2, the J gene TRBJ2-1; D perhaps matches TRBD2 (6 bases). CDR1 and CDR2 (germline): SNHLY, FYNNEI. The CDR3 runs 16 residues. V gave up 4 bases and J gave up 3 bases, with 16 bases separating them. Written as DNA, the CDR3 is TGTGCCAGCAGTGGACCTGGAGGGAGTGGCTACAATGAGCAGTTCTTC. As protein: CASSGPGGSGYNEQFF.

The rearrangement links TRBV25-1 to TRBJ1-4, with D tentatively TRBD1 (6 bases). The CDR3 runs 12 residues. Trimming removed 8 bases at V and 10 bases at J, with 14 bases between. Germline-derived CDR1 and CDR2 are MGHDK and SYGVNS. The CDR3 loop is CASGPQGGKLFF. CDR3 bases: TGTGCCAGCGGGCCACAGGGCGGAAAACTGTTTTTT.

The chain employs TRBV30 and TRBJ1-2; a possible D gene is TRBD1 (5 bases). Germline V CDR1 and CDR2: GTSNPN, SVGIG (reference sequence). Trimming shortened V by 8 bases and J by 0 bases, and 13 bases separated the two germline ends. The CDR3 is 13 amino acids. The CDR3 is CAEKGTANYGYTF. The DNA for the CDR3 is TGTGCCGAAAAGGGGACCGCTAACTATGGCTACACCTTC.

The chain is built from TRBV28 and TRBJ2-5; D is perhaps TRBD1 (6 bases). Between the trimmed V and J ends, which lost 5 bases and 5 bases, there was a span of 12 bases. The CDR3 runs 13 residues. The germline CDR1 and CDR2 sequences are MDHEN and SYDVKM. The CDR3 bases are TGTGCCAGCAGTGGGACACTCGGCGAGACCCAGTACTTC. As protein: CASSGTLGETQYF.

This clone was seen a handful of times. The V gene is TRBV7-2, the J gene TRBJ2-6, with TRBD2 as a possible D gene (5 bases). CDR1 and CDR2 from the germline V gene are SGHTA and FQGNSA. V dropped 6 bases and J dropped 0 bases, with 12 bases sitting between them. The CDR3 loop spans 16 amino acids. In DNA form, the CDR3 reads TGTGCCAGCAGTCCTACCGGGGACTCTGGGGCCAACGTCCTGACTTTC. Its translation: CASSPTGDSGANVLTF.

The chain couples TRBV5-1 to TRBJ2-1; D gene ambiguous. Germline V gene data show CDR1 as SGHRS and CDR2 as YFSETQ. Trimming took off 1 base at V and 8 bases at J, with 7 bases between the two ends. CDR3 length: 12 amino acids. CDR3 amino acids: CASSLTSDEQFF. In DNA, the CDR3 is TGCGCCAGCAGCTTGACTTCGGATGAGCAGTTCTTC.

The chain couples TRBV11-2 to TRBJ2-7, with D perhaps given as TRBD1 or TRBD2 (5 bases each). Germline lookup yields CDR1 SGHAT and CDR2 FQNNGV. The CDR3 extends over 16 amino acids. V was clipped by 5 bases and J by 2 bases, with 19 bases between them. CDR3 DNA sequence: TGTGCCAGCAGCCCACATTTTGGGGGATCCGCCTACGAGCAGTACTTC. It is translated as CASSPHFGGSAYEQYF. Together with reference TRBV11-2 and TRBJ2-7, the CDR3 gives the full variable domain: EAGVAQSPRYKIIEKRQSVAFWCNPISGHATLYWYQQILGQGPKLLIQFQNNGVVDDSQLPKDRFSAERLKGVDSTLKIQPAKLEDSAVYLCASSPHFGGSAYEQYFGPGTRLTVT.

J is TRBJ2-7 and V is TRBV27; 9 positions match TRBD1. This CDR3 has 15 amino acids. Germline CDR1 MNHEY, CDR2 SMNVEV (reference sequence). Losses at the gene ends were 5 bases for V and 6 bases for J; bases not matched to a gene: 11. DNA of the CDR3: TGTGCCAGCAGTAAACCGGGACAGGGAGGGCTCGAGCAGTACTTC. Translated: CASSKPGQGGLEQYF.

The chain joins TRBV7-3 to TRBJ2-2, with no clear D. CDR1 and CDR2 (germline): SGHTA, FQGTGA. V lost 5 bases, J lost 3 bases, and 4 bases lay in between. There are 12 residues in the CDR3. The DNA for the CDR3 is TGTGCCAGCAGCCTAGACACCGGGGAGCTGTTTTTT. Translated, it gives CASSLDTGELFF.

The sample holds a few counts of this clone. The chain combines TRBV19 with TRBJ1-5, with 7 bases lining up with TRBD1. Germline V gene sequence: CDR1 LNHDA, CDR2 SQIVND (reference sequence). V shed 10 bases and J 4 bases; nucleotides not matched to a gene: 7. This CDR3 contains 13 residues. The CDR3 nucleotides are TGTGCCACCACAGGGGAAGAAAATCAGCCCCAGCATTTT. This sequence encodes CATTGEENQPQHF.

The V call is TRBV5-1, the J call TRBJ2-7; D gene unclear. Deletions cut 4 bases from V and 9 bases from J, with 23 bases between. This CDR3 is 15 amino acids long. CDR1 and CDR2 from the germline V gene are SGHRS and YFSETQ. CDR3 in DNA: TGCGCCAGCAGCCCCCAAGGCGATGGTGTGGGGTGGCAGTACTTC. Encoded protein: CASSPQGDGVGWQYF.